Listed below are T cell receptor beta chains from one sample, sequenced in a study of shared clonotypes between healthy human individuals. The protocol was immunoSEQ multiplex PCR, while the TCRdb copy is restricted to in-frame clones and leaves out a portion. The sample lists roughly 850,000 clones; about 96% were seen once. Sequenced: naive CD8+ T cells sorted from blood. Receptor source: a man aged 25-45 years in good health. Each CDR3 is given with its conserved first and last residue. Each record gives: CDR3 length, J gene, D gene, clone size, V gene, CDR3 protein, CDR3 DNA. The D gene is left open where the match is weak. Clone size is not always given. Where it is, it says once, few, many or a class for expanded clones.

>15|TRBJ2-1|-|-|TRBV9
CASRPARGGYNEQFF
TGTGCCAGCAGACCTGCGAGAGGGGGATACAATGAGCAGTTCTTC
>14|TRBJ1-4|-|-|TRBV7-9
CASSLGGSWEKLFF
TGTGCCAGCAGCTTAGGGGGCAGCTGGGAAAAACTGTTTTTT
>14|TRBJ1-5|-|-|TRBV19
CASTWQHSNQPQHF
TGTGCCAGTACTTGGCAGCATAGCAATCAGCCCCAGCATTTT
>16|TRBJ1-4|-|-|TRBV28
CASSSPVWMGNEKLFF
TGTGCCAGCAGTTCCCCCGTTTGGATGGGTAATGAAAAACTGTTTTTT
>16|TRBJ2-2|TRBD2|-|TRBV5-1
CASSRLAGGDTGELFF
TGCGCCAGCAGCCGACTAGCGGGAGGGGACACCGGGGAGCTGTTTTTT
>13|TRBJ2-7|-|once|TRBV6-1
CASSAGRPYEQYF
TGTGCCAGCAGTGCTGGACGGCCATACGAGCAGTACTTC
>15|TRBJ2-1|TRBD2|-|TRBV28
CASSSLAGPYNEQFF
TGTGCCAGCAGCTCGCTAGCGGGACCATACAATGAGCAGTTCTTC
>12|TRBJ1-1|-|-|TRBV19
CASKPPGTEAFF
TGTGCCAGTAAGCCGCCGGGCACTGAAGCTTTCTTT
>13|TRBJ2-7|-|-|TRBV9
CASSVAPGYEQYF
TGTGCCAGCAGCGTAGCCCCGGGGTACGAGCAGTACTTC
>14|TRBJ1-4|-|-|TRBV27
CASSTGWGNEKLFF
TGTGCCAGCAGTACAGGGTGGGGTAATGAAAAACTGTTTTTT
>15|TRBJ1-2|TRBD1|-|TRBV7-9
CASSHRTGGVNGYTF
TGTGCCAGCAGCCATCGGACAGGGGGCGTGAATGGCTACACCTTC
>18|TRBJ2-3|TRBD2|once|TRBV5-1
CASSSPPGLAGGIDTQYF
TGCGCCAGCAGCTCCCCTCCGGGACTAGCGGGAGGGATTGATACGCAGTATTTT
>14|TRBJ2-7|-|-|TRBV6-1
CASNGGTNWSEQYF
TGTGCCAGCAATGGGGGGACCAATTGGAGCGAGCAGTACTTC
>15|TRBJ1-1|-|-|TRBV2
CASSESVGIDTEAFF
TGTGCCAGCAGTGAATCTGTAGGTATCGACACTGAAGCTTTCTTT
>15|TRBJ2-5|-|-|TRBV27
CASSSWNGGAETQYF
TGTGCCAGCAGCTCTTGGAACGGGGGCGCAGAGACCCAGTACTTC
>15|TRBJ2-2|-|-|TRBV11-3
CASSSSDANTGELFF
TGTGCCAGCAGCTCTAGCGACGCGAACACCGGGGAGCTGTTTTTT
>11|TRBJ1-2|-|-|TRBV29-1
CSTLDIYGYTF
TGCAGCACCTTGGACATCTACGGCTACACCTTC
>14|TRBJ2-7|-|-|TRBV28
CASSLPNSRYEQYF
TGTGCCAGCAGTCTACCGAATTCCCGCTACGAGCAGTACTTC
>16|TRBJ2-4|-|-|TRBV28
CASTNRAGGGKNIQYF
TGTGCCAGCACCAACCGCGCTGGAGGGGGCAAAAACATTCAGTACTTC
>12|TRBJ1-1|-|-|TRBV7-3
CASSSGASEAFF
TGTGCCAGCAGCTCTGGGGCGAGTGAAGCTTTCTTT
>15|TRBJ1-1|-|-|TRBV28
CASSRTGPLNTEAFF
TGTGCCAGCAGCCGAACCGGGCCCTTGAACACTGAAGCTTTCTTT
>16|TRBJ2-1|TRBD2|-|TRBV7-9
CASSPPSGKDYNEQFF
TGTGCCAGCAGCCCCCCTAGCGGAAAGGATTACAATGAGCAGTTCTTC
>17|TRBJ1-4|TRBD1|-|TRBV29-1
CSARDRVFGSTNEKLFF
TGCAGCGCTAGGGACAGGGTTTTCGGATCAACTAATGAAAAACTGTTTTTT
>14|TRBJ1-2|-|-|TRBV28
CASTTGSMGYGYTF
TGTGCCAGCACCACCGGGAGTATGGGCTATGGCTACACCTTC
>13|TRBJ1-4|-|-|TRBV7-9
CASSFKGDEKLFF
TGTGCCAGCAGCTTCAAAGGGGACGAAAAACTGTTTTTT
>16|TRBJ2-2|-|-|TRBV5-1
CASSSFSLSNTGELFF
TGCGCCAGCAGCTCCTTCTCCCTCTCGAACACCGGGGAGCTGTTTTTT
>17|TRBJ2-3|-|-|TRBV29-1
CSVEYRAGNRLADTQYF
TGCAGCGTTGAGTATCGCGCCGGAAATCGTTTGGCAGATACGCAGTATTTT
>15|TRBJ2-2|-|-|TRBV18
CASSPDRTNTGELFF
TGTGCCAGCTCACCTGACAGAACGAACACCGGGGAGCTGTTTTTT
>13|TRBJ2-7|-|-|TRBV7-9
CASSFFSTYEQYF
TGTGCCAGCAGCTTTTTCTCTACCTACGAGCAGTACTTC
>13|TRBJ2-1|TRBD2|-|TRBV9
CASSPAGAHEQFF
TGTGCCAGCAGCCCAGCGGGAGCCCATGAGCAGTTCTTC
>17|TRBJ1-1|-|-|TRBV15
CATSRPRTKTRNTEAFF
TGTGCCACCAGCAGACCTCGGACCAAGACAAGGAACACTGAAGCTTTCTTT